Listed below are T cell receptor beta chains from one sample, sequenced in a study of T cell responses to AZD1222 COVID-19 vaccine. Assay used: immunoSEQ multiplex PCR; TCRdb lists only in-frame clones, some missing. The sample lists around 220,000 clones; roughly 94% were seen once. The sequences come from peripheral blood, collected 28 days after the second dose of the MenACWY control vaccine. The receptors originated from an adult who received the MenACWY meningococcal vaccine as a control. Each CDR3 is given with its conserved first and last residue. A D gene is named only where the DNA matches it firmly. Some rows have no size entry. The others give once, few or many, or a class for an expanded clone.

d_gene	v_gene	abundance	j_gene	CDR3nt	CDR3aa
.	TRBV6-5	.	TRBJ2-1	TGTGCCAGCAGTTTCTCCGGGGGTGCTGAGCAGTTCTTC	CASSFSGGAEQFF
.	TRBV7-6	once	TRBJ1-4	TGTGCCAGCAGCTTAGTCCAGGGGACTAATGAAAAACTGTTTTTT	CASSLVQGTNEKLFF
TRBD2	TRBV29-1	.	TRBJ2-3	TGCAGCGGGACTAGTTCCACAGATACGCAGTATTTT	CSGTSSTDTQYF
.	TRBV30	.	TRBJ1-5	TGTGCCTGGAGTCGTAGGAGCAGCAATCAGCCCCAGCATTTT	CAWSRRSSNQPQHF
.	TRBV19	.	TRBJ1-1	TGTGCCAGTAGCGGGCCGAGGAACACTGAAGCTTTCTTT	CASSGPRNTEAFF
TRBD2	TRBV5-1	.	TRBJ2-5	TGCGCCAGCAGCTCGCTAGCGGGAGGCGAAGAGACCCAGTACTTC	CASSSLAGGEETQYF
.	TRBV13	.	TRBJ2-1	TGTGCCAGCAGCTGGGCGAGCTCCTACAATGAGCAGTTCTTC	CASSWASSYNEQFF
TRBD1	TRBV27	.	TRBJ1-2	TGTGCCAGCAGGCAATATTGGACAGGTTACCCTAACTATGGCTACACCTTC	CASRQYWTGYPNYGYTF
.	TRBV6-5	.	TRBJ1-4	TGTGCCAGCAGTTACACGCGGGCTAATGAAAAACTGTTTTTT	CASSYTRANEKLFF
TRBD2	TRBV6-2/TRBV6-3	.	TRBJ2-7	TGTGCCAGCAGTTCCCGAACGGCGGGAGTAGGTTACGAGCAGTACTTC	CASSSRTAGVGYEQYF
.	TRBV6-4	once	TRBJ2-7	TGTGCCAGCAGCCTACAGGGCAGGGAACTAGCGAATTACGAGCAGTACTTC	CASSLQGRELANYEQYF